This entry lists 27 T cell receptor beta chains sequenced from one sample in a study of blood T cell repertoires in COVID-19. The assay was immunoSEQ multiplex PCR, and TCRdb's table has in-frame clones only and misses some. The repertoire holds a few hundred thousand clones, with approximately 90% as singletons. Sequenced material: peripheral blood. These receptors all come from a woman aged 45-59 years with COVID-19, enrolled during active disease.

CDR3 DNA sequence: TGTGCCAGCAGCTCTACAGGGCAACGGGGTGGGGGAGCTTTCTTT. This translates into CASSSTGQRGGGAFF. The chain recombines TRBV6-5 with TRBJ1-1; D perhaps matches TRBD1 (6 bases). CDR3 length: 15 amino acids. V lost 6 bases and J 10 bases, leaving 24 bases between the germline ends. Germline-derived CDR1 and CDR2 are MNHEY and SVGAGI.

The chain carries TRBV30 and TRBJ2-2, with TRBD2 identical over 7 bases. CDR1 and CDR2 from the germline V gene are GTSNPN and SVGIG (reference sequence). This CDR3 comprises 19 residues. V was pared by 0 bases and J by 4 bases, with 17 bases of the junction left unmatched. The CDR3 nucleotides read TGTGCCTGGAGTGTACCCCCGTGGGGGGAGGGCTCTGGCACCGGGGAGCTGTTTTTT. Translated, it gives CAWSVPPWGEGSGTGELFF. Using reference TRBV30 and TRBJ2-2 for the parts outside the CDR3, the full variable domain is SQTIHQWPATLVQPVGSPLSLECTVEGTSNPNLYWYRQAAGRGLQLLFYSVGIGQISSEVPQNLSASRPQDRQFILSSKKLLLSDSGFYLCAWSVPPWGEGSGTGELFFGEGSRLTVL.

The chain couples TRBV6-2 or TRBV6-3 to TRBJ1-3; TRBD1 agrees at 7 bases. The CDR3 consists of 19 residues. The V and J ends lost 3 bases and 0 bases, in that order; junction bases with no gene match: 14. The germline V gene encodes CDR1 MNHEY and CDR2 SVGEGT. This CDR3 is CASSYRTGTELLSGNTIYF. CDR3 DNA sequence: TGTGCCAGCAGTTATCGCACCGGGACAGAGCTGCTCTCTGGAAACACCATATATTTT.

The gene calls are TRBV7-3 and TRBJ2-5, with 12 bases matching TRBD1. Germline CDR1 reads SGHTA; CDR2 reads FQGTGA. V trimming: 3 bases; J trimming: 1 base; junction bases outside the gene matches: 9. This CDR3 is 18 amino acids long. In DNA form, the CDR3 reads TGTGCCAGCAGCTTGGGACAGGGGGCTCGACTCGGCCAAGAGACCCAGTACTTC. Translation gives CASSLGQGARLGQETQYF.

The CDR3 nucleotides are TGCGCCAGCAGCACCGGACTAGCGGGGTCTAAGAGGGATACGCAGTATTTT. As protein: CASSTGLAGSKRDTQYF. The chain combines TRBV5-1 with TRBJ2-3; 12 bases are shared with TRBD2. The length of the CDR3 is 17 residues. Germline loops: CDR1 SGHRS, CDR2 YFSETQ. The J segment lost 6 bases and the V segment lost 4 bases, leaving 12 bases of the junction unmatched.

This CDR3 is CASSVESSGSRTREKDTQYF. CDR3 in DNA: TGTGCCAGCAGCGTAGAATCTAGCGGGAGTAGAACCAGGGAGAAGGATACGCAGTATTTT. The rearrangement joins TRBV9 to TRBJ2-3; 10 nucleotides match TRBD2. Germline lookup yields CDR1 SGDLS and CDR2 YYNGEE. J was trimmed by 6 bases and V by 0 bases; bases with no gene match: 19. The CDR3 length is 20 residues.

The chain links TRBV4-2 to TRBJ1-2; 9 bases map to TRBD1. V was clipped by 3 bases and J by 7 bases; unmatched bases: 6. CDR3 length equals 14 residues. Germline lookup yields CDR1 LGHNA and CDR2 YNFKEQ. DNA of the CDR3: TGTGCCAGCAGCCAGGGACAGGGAACGGGTGGCTACACCTTC. Residues: CASSQGQGTGGYTF.

CDR3 bases: TGTGCCAGCAGCTTAGTCCCGGGAATCATGAACACTGAAGCTTTCTTT. This translates into CASSLVPGIMNTEAFF. V and J are TRBV7-9 and TRBJ1-1; D is unclear. V was trimmed by 1 base and J by 0 bases, leaving 12 bases between them. Germline V CDR1 and CDR2: SEHNR, FQNEAQ (reference sequence). This CDR3 is built from 16 residues.

This rearrangement joins TRBV4-3 to TRBJ2-4; D is unclear. This CDR3 contains 13 residues. V was shortened by 1 base and J by 8 bases, with 9 bases between the two germline ends. Germline-derived CDR1 and CDR2 are LGHNA and YSLEER. Here the CDR3 reads CASSQGPEHIQYF. The CDR3 DNA sequence: TGCGCCAGCAGCCAAGGTCCCGAGCACATTCAGTACTTC.

The rearrangement links TRBV6-6 to TRBJ1-3; D unclear. Trimming left V 0 bases short and J 4 bases short, with 10 bases between. Germline V gives CDR1 MNHNY, CDR2 SVGAGI (reference sequence). CDR3 length equals 15 residues. CDR3 nucleotide sequence: TGTGCCAGCAGTTACTCCGGGGATCCCGGAAACACCATATATTTT. It specifies CASSYSGDPGNTIYF.

This sequence joins TRBV4-3 and TRBJ2-2, with D perhaps TRBD2 (5 bases). The CDR3 is 14 residues long. Per the germline V gene, CDR1 is LGHNA and CDR2 is YSLEER. V dropped 2 bases and J dropped 7 bases, with 11 bases sitting between them. CDR3 nucleotide sequence: TGCGCCAGCAGCCAACCTTCTAGCAACGGGGAGCTGTTTTTT. It yields the protein CASSQPSSNGELFF.

The chain joins TRBV7-6 to TRBJ2-2; 9 bases line up with TRBD1. The CDR3 extends over 16 amino acids. Germline-derived CDR1 and CDR2 are SGHVS and FNYEAQ. With 5 bases clipped from V and 9 bases from J, the junction kept 13 bases outside the gene matches. The CDR3 DNA reads as TGTGCCAGCAGCCTAAGGGCGGGACAGGGTTCCAGGGAGCTGTTTTTT. Protein: CASSLRAGQGSRELFF.

This sequence joins TRBV7-2 and TRBJ2-1; the D is unclear. Germline V lookup: CDR1 SGHTA, CDR2 FQGNSA. The CDR3 covers 13 residues. V lost 4 bases and J 3 bases, leaving 7 bases between the germline ends. The CDR3 DNA sequence: TGTGCCAGCAGCTCGCAGAACTACAATGAGCAGTTCTTC. Translating gives CASSSQNYNEQFF.

The rearrangement links TRBV4-1 to TRBJ1-2; TRBD1 aligns across 9 bases. The germline CDR1 and CDR2 sequences are MGHRA and YSYEKL. V shed 1 base and J 4 bases; nucleotides not matched to a gene: 4. The CDR3 consists of 15 residues. For the CDR3, the DNA is TGCGCCAGCAGCCAAGCCGGGACAGGGATCTATGGCTACACCTTC. It is translated as CASSQAGTGIYGYTF.

The chain uses TRBV6-4 and TRBJ2-1, with TRBD1 matching over 8 bases. J was trimmed by 12 bases and V by 0 bases; bases with no gene match: 4. This CDR3 spans 13 amino acids. Germline loops: CDR1 MRHNA, CDR2 SNTAGT. Here the CDR3 DNA reads TGTGCCAGCAGTGACTCGTACGGGACAGGGCAGTTCTTC. Its protein is CASSDSYGTGQFF.

This rearrangement joins TRBV7-3 to TRBJ2-7; 8 bases fit TRBD2. The V gene end was trimmed by 5 bases and the J gene end by 2 bases; junction bases not matched to a gene: 5. CDR3 length: 14 residues. Germline V lookup: CDR1 SGHTA, CDR2 FQGTGA. The CDR3 DNA reads TGTGCCAGCAGCCCCCGGGGGGGCACCTACGAGCAGTACTTC. It specifies CASSPRGGTYEQYF.

The chain recombines TRBV27 with TRBJ1-6, with D possibly TRBD1 on 6 matching bases. Deletions cut 7 bases from V and 0 bases from J, with 16 bases between. Looked up from germline, CDR1 is MNHEY and CDR2 is SMNVEV (reference sequence). The CDR3 is made up of 17 amino acids. The CDR3 coding sequence is TGTGCCAGCAATCACAGGGCAGCAAGCTCCTATAATTCACCCCTCCACTTT. This codes for CASNHRAASSYNSPLHF.

The chain has TRBV5-1 and TRBJ2-7; no reliable D call. The CDR3 contains 14 residues. Germline-derived CDR1 and CDR2 are SGHRS and YFSETQ. V dropped 0 bases and J dropped 4 bases, with 11 bases sitting between them. CDR3 bases: TGCGCCAGCAGCTTGGTGGCTGGAGCATACGAGCAGTACTTC. This gives the protein CASSLVAGAYEQYF. The variable domain in full, with the rest retrieved from reference TRBV5-1 and TRBJ2-7, is KAGVTQTPRYLIKTRGQQVTLSCSPISGHRSVSWYQQTPGQGLQFLFEYFSETQRNKGNFPGRFSGRQFSNSRSEMNVSTLELGDSALYLCASSLVAGAYEQYFGPGTRLTVT.

The rearrangement uses TRBV2 and TRBJ2-5, with TRBD1 matching 8 bases. The CDR3 has 14 residues. CDR1 and CDR2 (germline): SNHLY, FYNNEI. After removal of 5 bases from V and 1 base from J, the junction contained 3 bases not matched to a gene. CDR3 loop: CASSLQGAQETQYF. The CDR3 DNA reads TGTGCCAGCAGTTTGCAGGGGGCCCAAGAGACCCAGTACTTC.

The chain has TRBV5-5 and TRBJ2-3; TRBD2 matches 12 bases. The CDR3 totals 18 residues. CDR1 SGHKS and CDR2 YYEKEE come from the germline V gene (reference sequence). The junction had 7 bases not matched to a gene; V was cut back by 2 bases and J by 0 bases. The CDR3 is CASSFRLAGGTSTDTQYF. The CDR3 nucleotides are TGTGCCAGCAGCTTTCGGCTAGCGGGAGGGACTAGCACAGATACGCAGTATTTT.

This chain links TRBV12-5 with TRBJ1-4; the D gene is possibly TRBD1 (6 bases). CDR1 is LGHNT and CDR2 is FRNRAP in the germline V gene. V dropped 5 bases and J dropped 8 bases, with 21 bases sitting between them. There are 16 residues in the CDR3. CDR3 DNA sequence: TGTGCTAGTGGTCTTTTCCAGGGGACCGGATGGGAAAAACTGTTTTTT. Amino acids: CASGLFQGTGWEKLFF.

The chain combines TRBV9 with TRBJ2-2, with 7 positions matching TRBD1. This CDR3 comprises 15 residues. In germline, CDR1 is SGDLS, CDR2 YYNGEE. The trim removed 5 bases at V and 4 bases at J, leaving 8 bases unmatched. The CDR3 protein is CASSATGRFTGELFF. CDR3 in DNA: TGTGCCAGCAGTGCGACAGGGCGGTTCACCGGGGAGCTGTTTTTT.

The chain combines TRBV19 with TRBJ2-1; 7 nucleotides match TRBD2. Germline V gene data show CDR1 as LNHDA and CDR2 as SQIVND (reference sequence). The CDR3 covers 15 residues. V shed 6 bases, J shed 3 bases, and the junction held 8 bases outside the gene matches. As DNA, the CDR3 is TGTGCCAGTAGCAGTCAAAGGACTAGCTACAATGAGCAGTTCTTC. It yields the protein CASSSQRTSYNEQFF.

The table lists this clone with a few counts. CDR3 DNA: TGTGCCAGCTCACCACCGCTAGCGGGAGAGGATGAGCAGTTCTTC. This sequence encodes CASSPPLAGEDEQFF. The gene calls are TRBV18 and TRBJ2-1, with 10 bases fitting TRBD2. Germline lookup yields CDR1 KGHSH and CDR2 LQKENI. This CDR3 is built from 15 residues. The V and J ends lost 0 bases and 8 bases, in that order; junction bases with no gene match: 4.

The CDR3 nucleotides are TGCAGCGTTGAAGACAGGGTCTCTCCAAAACTGTTTTTT. Translation gives CSVEDRVSPKLFF. This chain uses TRBV29-1 with TRBJ1-4; tentative D call: TRBD1 (5 bases). This CDR3 has 13 residues. Deletions cut 0 bases from V and 10 bases from J, with 12 bases between. The germline V gene has CDR1 SQVTM and CDR2 ANQGSEA.

The V and J genes are TRBV7-9 and TRBJ1-4; 9 bases fit TRBD1. In germline, CDR1 is SEHNR, CDR2 FQNEAQ (reference sequence). Germline trimming cut 6 bases from V and 8 bases from J; bases unmatched to any gene: 7. This CDR3 has 14 residues. The chain's CDR3 is CASSHRGRAEKLFF. The CDR3 coding sequence is TGTGCCAGCAGTCACAGGGGGCGCGCCGAAAAACTGTTTTTT.

The chain employs TRBV7-6 and TRBJ2-3; 7 nucleotides match TRBD2. This CDR3 is built from 16 residues. Germline CDR1 is SGHVS and CDR2 is FNYEAQ. Losses at the gene ends were 5 bases for V and 0 bases for J; bases not matched to a gene: 8. The CDR3 DNA reads as TGTGCCAGCAGCCCCGCTAGCGGTATAAGCACAGATACGCAGTATTTT. Amino acid sequence: CASSPASGISTDTQYF.